This TCR beta chain appears in the sequencing data of a study of spatial heterogeneity in lung cancer. Time point of the sample: sample taken at primary tumor resection. The approximately 70 donors had untreated early-stage non-small cell lung cancer. Single TCR cDNA molecules each had their own unique molecular identifier. One entry per CDR3 protein results from TCRdb running MiXCR on the 5' RACE reads. The table has around 100,000 distinct CDR3 sequences, about 4.4% seen once. This clonotype was seen ten or more times. Its antigen is undetermined. The length of the CDR3 is 15 residues. CDR1 and CDR2 from the germline V gene are SGHTA and FQGNSA. With V trimmed by 2 bases and J by 6 bases, 4 bases remained unmatched. Whole-study findings and limits: It was found that expanded intratumoral alpha and beta TCR counts tracked tumor mutation counts.

The starting material was lung tumor tissue, obtained at surgery. The chain uses TRBV7-2 and TRBJ2-1; 10 nucleotides agree with TRBD2. The sequence was collected from a male donor with early-stage non-small cell lung cancer. CDR3 in amino acids: CASSLSSGSFNEQFF. In DNA form, the CDR3 reads TGTGCCAGCAGCTTATCTAGCGGGAGTTTCAATGAGCAGTTCTTC.